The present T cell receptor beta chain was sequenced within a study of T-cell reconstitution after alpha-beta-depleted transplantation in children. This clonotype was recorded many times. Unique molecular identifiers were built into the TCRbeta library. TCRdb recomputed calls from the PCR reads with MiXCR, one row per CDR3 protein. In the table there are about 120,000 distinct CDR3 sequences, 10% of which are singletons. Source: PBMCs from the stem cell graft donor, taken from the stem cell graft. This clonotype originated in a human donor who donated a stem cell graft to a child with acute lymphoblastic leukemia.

CDR3 sequence: CASSRSTGTGNTIYF. In DNA, the CDR3 is TGCGCCAGCAGCAGATCAACAGGGACTGGAAACACCATATATTTT. V usage is TRBV5-1 and J usage is TRBJ1-3, with D possibly being TRBD1 (6 bases). The V end lost 4 bases, the J end lost 2 bases, and 13 bases lay between the germline ends. Germline V CDR1 and CDR2: SGHRS, YFSETQ. The CDR3 spans 15 residues.